This T cell receptor beta chain was recovered during a study of CD8+ T cells in alopecia areata. Specimens obtained from alopecia areata patients comprised lesional scalp punch biopsies and peripheral blood. In each case, RNA was isolated and then reverse transcribed into cDNA as the sequencing template. Sequenced by immunoSEQ multiplex PCR; TCRdb stores in-frame clones only, minus some. The table includes tens of thousands of clones, about 74% detected once. The CDR3 loop spans 16 amino acids. Germline CDR1 and CDR2: SGHTA and FQGNSA. Trimming shortened V by 5 bases and J by 2 bases, and 17 bases separated the two germline ends. In its sample, this clone is medium-sized (0.01 to 0.1%). Its specificity is not known. Study findings and constraints: In scalp samples, resident alphabeta T cells of normal skin are also sequenced.

The specimen sequenced was NKG2D-low CD8+ T cells sorted from blood. The clonotype comes from a human donor with alopecia areata. The V call is TRBV7-2, the J call TRBJ2-3; either TRBD1 or TRBD2 may supply D (5 bases each). CDR3 in DNA: TGTGCCAGCAGCGGTCAACCGGGACCCATCACAGATACGCAGTATTTT. It specifies CASSGQPGPITDTQYF. The whole variable domain, filled in from reference TRBV7-2 and TRBJ2-3, reads GAGVSQSPSNKVTEKGKDVELRCDPISGHTALYWYRQSLGQGLEFLIYFQGNSAPDKSGLPSDRFSAERTGGSVSTLTIQRTQQEDSAVYLCASSGQPGPITDTQYFGPGTRLTVL.